One and the same sample provided the 26 T cell receptor beta chains below, sequenced in a study of ipilimumab plus nivolumab after autologous stem cell transplantation. The method was immunoSEQ multiplex PCR; TCRdb's version includes in-frame clones alone and lacks a portion of them. Here the sample spans some 22,000 clones, 70% to 80% being singletons. Sequencing was performed on PBMCs, taken in a trial of ipilimumab plus nivolumab as post-transplant consolidation. The receptors here all came from a male donor with diffuse large B-cell lymphoma.

The chain uses TRBV6-1 and TRBJ2-7; D is unclear. Per germline, CDR1 MNHNS and CDR2 SASEGT. V shed 2 bases and J shed 6 bases, with 8 bases lying between them. The CDR3 has 12 residues. The CDR3 spells CASSESLGEQYF. CDR3 in DNA: TGTGCCAGCAGTGAATCACTCGGCGAGCAGTACTTC.

The V call is TRBV19, the J call TRBJ1-6; D is perhaps TRBD1 (5 bases). V shed 9 bases and J shed 8 bases, with 32 bases lying between them. This CDR3 region has 19 residues. Germline V gene data show CDR1 as LNHDA and CDR2 as SQIVND (reference sequence). The CDR3 reads CARSRTGQPTRNPHSPLHF. CDR3 DNA sequence: TGTGCCAGGAGCCGAACAGGCCAGCCTACCCGAAACCCCCATTCACCCCTCCACTTT.

The CDR3 DNA reads as TGTGCCAGCAGCTTGCGCGTACTTGGGAGCACAGATACGCAGTATTTT. It encodes CASSLRVLGSTDTQYF. The chain is built from TRBV5-4 and TRBJ2-3; D gene ambiguous. Trimming removed 1 base from V and 0 bases from J, with 12 bases in between. Germline CDR1 SGHNT, CDR2 YYREEE (reference sequence). There are 16 residues in the CDR3.

The J gene is TRBJ2-7, the V gene TRBV2; D not certain. The germline gives CDR1 SNHLY, CDR2 FYNNEI. Trimming removed 6 bases from V and 0 bases from J, with 6 bases in between. The CDR3 has 12 amino acids. The CDR3 loop is CASRPTSYEQYF. The CDR3 DNA sequence: TGTGCCAGCAGGCCTACCTCCTACGAGCAGTACTTC.

J is TRBJ1-1 and V is TRBV6-6, with D tentatively TRBD1 (5 bases). Trimming took off 2 bases at V and 5 bases at J, with 18 bases between the two ends. The CDR3 loop spans 16 amino acids. CDR1 MNHNY and CDR2 SVGAGI come from the germline V gene (reference sequence). The CDR3 DNA sequence: TGTGCCAGCAGTTACGGCAGGGTGAGAATTGGGACTGAAGCTTTCTTT. Residues: CASSYGRVRIGTEAFF.

The chain's CDR3 is CASSPGQFQETQYF. The CDR3 bases are TGCGCCAGCAGCCCGGGACAGTTCCAAGAGACCCAGTACTTC. The V gene is TRBV5-1, the J gene TRBJ2-5, with 7 positions matching TRBD1. The CDR3 is made up of 14 amino acids. The trim removed 4 bases at V and 1 base at J, leaving 4 bases unmatched. Germline V gene data show CDR1 as SGHRS and CDR2 as YFSETQ.

This sequence joins TRBV5-4 and TRBJ2-5, with 10 bases fitting TRBD2. CDR3 size: 16 residues. With V trimmed by 0 bases and J by 7 bases, 9 bases remained unmatched. Germline assignment: CDR1 SGHNT and CDR2 YYREEE (reference sequence). CDR3 region: CASSLGLAGQLGTQYF. The CDR3 bases are TGTGCCAGCAGCTTGGGACTAGCGGGCCAGCTGGGGACCCAGTACTTC.

This chain joins TRBV11-2 and TRBJ1-1; weak D call: TRBD1 (6 bases). CDR1 is SGHAT and CDR2 is FQNNGV in the germline V gene. The CDR3 is 14 residues long. The V and J ends lost 5 bases and 0 bases respectively, with 10 bases between them. CDR3 sequence reads: CASSTQGLNTEAFF. CDR3 nucleotides: TGTGCCAGCAGCACCCAGGGGTTGAACACTGAAGCTTTCTTT.

This clone showed up just once. This sequence joins TRBV2 and TRBJ2-1, with D perhaps given as TRBD1 or TRBD2 (6 bases each). Trimming removed 4 bases at V and 12 bases at J, with 13 bases between. The CDR3 spans 12 residues. Germline values: CDR1 SNHLY, CDR2 FYNNEI. CDR3 nucleotide sequence: TGTGCCAGCAGTGGAGGGGGGCGGACGCAGTTCTTC. This encodes CASSGGGRTQFF.

The CDR3 loop reads CASSAPGTYEQYF. The CDR3 DNA reads as TGCGCCAGCAGCGCTCCGGGAACCTACGAGCAGTACTTC. J is TRBJ2-7 and V is TRBV5-1; D perhaps matches TRBD2 (5 bases). Germline CDR1 and CDR2: SGHRS and YFSETQ. The germline V and J ends were trimmed by 4 bases and 2 bases, with 10 bases remaining between them. The CDR3 length is 13 residues.

This CDR3 reads CASRGGVEAFF. The CDR3 DNA sequence: TGTGCCAGCAGGGGGGGTGTTGAAGCTTTCTTT. The chain has TRBV9 and TRBJ1-1, with D maybe TRBD1 (5 bases). Per the germline V gene, CDR1 is SGDLS and CDR2 is YYNGEE. This CDR3 comprises 11 residues. V was pared by 5 bases and J by 7 bases, with 9 bases between.

The chain joins TRBV2 to TRBJ1-2; D remains unclear. This CDR3 has 16 residues. Trimming stripped 4 bases from V and 2 bases from J, with 17 bases between. Germline V lookup: CDR1 SNHLY, CDR2 FYNNEI. The CDR3 region has the DNA TGTGCCAGCAGTGCAAGCCTATACCACCCGAACTATGGCTACACCTTC. Translated, it gives CASSASLYHPNYGYTF.

The V gene is TRBV28, the J gene TRBJ2-5; D could derive from TRBD1 or TRBD2 (5 bases each). Germline V gene sequence: CDR1 MDHEN, CDR2 SYDVKM. CDR3 length: 15 amino acids. Trimming cost V 5 bases and J 4 bases, with 17 bases left between them. The DNA for the CDR3 is TGTGCCAGCAGTCGACAAGGGGAGCCGGGAGAGACCCAGTACTTC. Residues: CASSRQGEPGETQYF.

CDR3 sequence reads: CSAVQADTSGYTF. The CDR3 nucleotides are TGCAGCGCCGTACAGGCAGACACCTCAGGCTACACCTTC. The chain couples TRBV29-1 to TRBJ1-2; a possible D gene is TRBD1 (5 bases). Trimming left V 7 bases short and J 8 bases short, with 20 bases between. The CDR3 sequence is 13 residues long. The germline gives CDR1 SQVTM, CDR2 ANQGSEA.

The CDR3: CATSWIQQRGSPLHF. CDR3 in DNA: TGTGCCACCTCATGGATCCAGCAAAGGGGTTCACCCCTCCACTTT. This chain connects TRBV19 to TRBJ1-6, with a possible D match to TRBD1 (5 bases). Germline lookup yields CDR1 LNHDA and CDR2 SQIVND (reference sequence). Trimming cost V 10 bases and J 9 bases, with 22 bases left between them. This CDR3 region has 15 residues.

As concerns this clone: With only one base between it and a far larger clone, this is likely a read error. Additional DNA sequences in this sample encode the identical CDR3. V is TRBV29-1 and J is TRBJ2-5; 8 bases fit TRBD2. The V gene's germline CDR1 is SQVTM and CDR2 ANQGSEA. The V gene end was trimmed by 3 bases and the J gene end by 1 base; junction bases not matched to a gene: 19. The CDR3 runs to 19 residues. The CDR3 coding sequence is TGCAGCGTTGACGGGGTGGGGACTCGCGGGGGGACCAGCCAAGAGACCCAGTACTTC. Its protein product is CSVDGVGTRGGTSQETQYF.

The rearrangement joins TRBV18 to TRBJ1-1; D may be TRBD1 (6 bases). Germline V lookup: CDR1 KGHSH, CDR2 LQKENI. The germline V and J ends were trimmed by 2 bases and 2 bases, with 15 bases remaining between them. This CDR3 region has 16 residues. In nucleotides, the CDR3 is TGTGCCAGCTCACCAAACACAGGGACCGTTAACACTGAAGCTTTCTTT. It codes for CASSPNTGTVNTEAFF.

The chain has TRBV9 and TRBJ2-5; D might be TRBD2 (6 bases). V dropped 0 bases and J dropped 5 bases, with 14 bases sitting between them. Germline values: CDR1 SGDLS, CDR2 YYNGEE. The CDR3 length is 15 residues. For the CDR3, the DNA is TGTGCCAGCAGCGTAGATGGGGGGTTGAGGGAGACCCAGTACTTC. Amino acid sequence: CASSVDGGLRETQYF.

The V call is TRBV28, the J call TRBJ2-7; maybe TRBD2 (6 bases). Trimming took off 3 bases at V and 2 bases at J, with 11 bases between the two ends. The germline gives CDR1 MDHEN, CDR2 SYDVKM. The CDR3 has 14 amino acids. The CDR3 protein is CASSFIAEAYEQYF. The CDR3 bases are TGTGCCAGCAGTTTCATAGCGGAGGCCTACGAGCAGTACTTC. The full variable domain, with the rest looked up from reference TRBV28 and TRBJ2-7, is DVKVTQSSRYLVKRTGEKVFLECVQDMDHENMFWYRQDPGLGLRLIYFSYDVKMKEKGDIPEGYSVSREKKERFSLILESASTNQTSMYLCASSFIAEAYEQYFGPGTRLTVT.

The chain combines TRBV9 with TRBJ2-7; D unclear. The V end was cut by 0 bases, the J end by 2 bases, with 6 bases between. The CDR3 runs 13 residues. Germline V CDR1 and CDR2: SGDLS, YYNGEE. The CDR3 DNA is TGTGCCAGCAGCGTAGACGGAACCTACGAGCAGTACTTC. It specifies CASSVDGTYEQYF.

The J gene is TRBJ2-3, the V gene TRBV18; D might be TRBD1 or TRBD2, each matching 5 bases. The CDR3 is 16 amino acids. Trimming stripped 2 bases from V and 2 bases from J, with 14 bases between. Germline assignment: CDR1 KGHSH and CDR2 LQKENI. CDR3 protein: CASSPGGATYTDTQYF. As DNA, the CDR3 is TGTGCCAGCTCACCAGGGGGAGCGACCTACACAGATACGCAGTATTTT.

The V and J genes are TRBV6-5 and TRBJ1-1, with TRBD1 as a possible D gene (5 bases). The CDR3 is made up of 14 amino acids. V was trimmed by 6 bases and J by 10 bases, leaving 21 bases between them. Germline lookup yields CDR1 MNHEY and CDR2 SVGAGI. CDR3 in amino acids: CASSRLGGWIGAFF. DNA of the CDR3: TGTGCCAGCAGCCGGCTGGGGGGATGGATCGGAGCTTTCTTT.

The gene calls are TRBV7-2 and TRBJ1-5; the D gene is possibly TRBD1 (6 bases). The CDR3 runs 13 residues. Looked up from germline, CDR1 is SGHTA and CDR2 is FQGNSA. The V end was cut by 7 bases, the J end by 6 bases, with 13 bases between. CDR3 residues: CASNAGGLQPQHF. DNA for the CDR3: TGTGCCAGCAACGCCGGGGGGCTTCAGCCCCAGCATTTT.

J is TRBJ2-7 and V is TRBV7-2; D remains ambiguous. The CDR3 is 15 amino acids. V lost 7 bases and J lost 0, with 16 bases in between. Germline V CDR1 and CDR2: SGHTA, FQGNSA. DNA for the CDR3: TGTGCCAGCAAGCGCGGACCGACCTACTCCTACGAGCAGTACTTC. Amino acid sequence: CASKRGPTYSYEQYF.

This clone was counted a single time. This rearrangement joins TRBV7-8 to TRBJ2-1; the D gene is possibly TRBD2 (5 bases). The CDR3 length is 14 residues. V shed 1 base and J shed 7 bases, with 11 bases lying between them. From germline, CDR1 is SGHVS and CDR2 FQNEAQ. The CDR3 loop reads CASSLGTGRNEQFF. The CDR3 DNA reads TGTGCCAGCAGCTTAGGGACGGGAAGGAATGAGCAGTTCTTC.

The rearrangement links TRBV2 to TRBJ2-3, with a possible D match to TRBD2 (6 bases). Germline assignment: CDR1 SNHLY and CDR2 FYNNEI. Trimming shortened V by 5 bases and J by 1 base, and 16 bases separated the two germline ends. CDR3 length equals 16 residues. The CDR3 DNA reads as TGTGCCAGCAGTTCCTCGGGACTCCGGGGCACAGATACGCAGTATTTT. This encodes CASSSSGLRGTDTQYF.